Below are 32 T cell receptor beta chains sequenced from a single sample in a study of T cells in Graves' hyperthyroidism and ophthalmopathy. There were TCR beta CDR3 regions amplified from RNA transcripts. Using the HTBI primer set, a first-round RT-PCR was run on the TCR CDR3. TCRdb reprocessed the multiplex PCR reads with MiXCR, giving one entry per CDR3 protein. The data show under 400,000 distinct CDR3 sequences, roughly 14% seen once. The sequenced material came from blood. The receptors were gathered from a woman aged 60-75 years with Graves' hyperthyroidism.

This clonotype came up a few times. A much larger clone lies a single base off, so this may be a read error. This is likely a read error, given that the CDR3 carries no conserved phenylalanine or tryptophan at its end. CDR3 coding DNA: TGTGCCAGCACCATACTGCAGGGGAACACTGAAGCTTTCCTT. Residues: CASTILQGNTEAFL. This rearrangement joins TRBV6-1 to TRBJ1-1; a possible D gene is TRBD1 (5 bases). There are 14 residues in the CDR3. Germline V CDR1 and CDR2: MNHNS, SASEGT. V lost 7 bases and J 1 base, leaving 13 bases between the germline ends.

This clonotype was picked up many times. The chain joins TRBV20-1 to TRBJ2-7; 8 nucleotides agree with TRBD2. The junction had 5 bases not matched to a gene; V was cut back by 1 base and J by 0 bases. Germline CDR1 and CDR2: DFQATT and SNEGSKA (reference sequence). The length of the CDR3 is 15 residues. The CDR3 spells CSARVPGRASYEQYF. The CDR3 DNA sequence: TGCAGTGCTAGAGTGCCCGGGAGGGCCTCCTACGAGCAGTACTTC.

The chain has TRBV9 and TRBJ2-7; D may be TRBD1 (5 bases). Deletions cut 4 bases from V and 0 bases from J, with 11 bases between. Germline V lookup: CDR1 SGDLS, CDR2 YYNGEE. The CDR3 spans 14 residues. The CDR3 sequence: CASSTRTSSYEQYF. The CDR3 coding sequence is TGTGCCAGCAGCACGCGGACATCCTCCTACGAGCAGTACTTC.

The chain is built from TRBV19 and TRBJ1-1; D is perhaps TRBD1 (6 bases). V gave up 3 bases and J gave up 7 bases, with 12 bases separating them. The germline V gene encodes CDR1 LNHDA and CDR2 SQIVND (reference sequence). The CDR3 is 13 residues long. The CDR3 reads CASSIGGGVEAFF. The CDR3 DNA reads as TGTGCCAGTAGTATTGGGGGGGGCGTTGAAGCTTTCTTT.

The CDR3 spells CASSWRQGAGETQYF. DNA for the CDR3: TGTGCCAGCAGTTGGCGACAGGGGGCTGGAGAGACCCAGTACTTC. V is TRBV27 and J is TRBJ2-5, with 10 bases fitting TRBD1. Germline CDR1 and CDR2: MNHEY and SMNVEV (reference sequence). CDR3 length: 15 residues. V dropped 4 bases and J dropped 4; count of bases not matched to a gene: 6.

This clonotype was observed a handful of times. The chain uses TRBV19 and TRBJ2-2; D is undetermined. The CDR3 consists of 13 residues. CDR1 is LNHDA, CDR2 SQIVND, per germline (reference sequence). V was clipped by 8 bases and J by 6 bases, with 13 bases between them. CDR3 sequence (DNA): TGTGCCAGTGGGTCCAATTGGGCCGGGGAGCTGTTTTTT. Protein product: CASGSNWAGELFF.

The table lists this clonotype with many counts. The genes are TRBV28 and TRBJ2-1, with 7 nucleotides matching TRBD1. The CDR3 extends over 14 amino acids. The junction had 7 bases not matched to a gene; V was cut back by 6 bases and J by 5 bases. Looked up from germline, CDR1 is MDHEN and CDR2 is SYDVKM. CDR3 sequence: CASRPGQLNNEQFF. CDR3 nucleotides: TGTGCCAGCAGACCGGGACAGTTAAACAATGAGCAGTTCTTC.

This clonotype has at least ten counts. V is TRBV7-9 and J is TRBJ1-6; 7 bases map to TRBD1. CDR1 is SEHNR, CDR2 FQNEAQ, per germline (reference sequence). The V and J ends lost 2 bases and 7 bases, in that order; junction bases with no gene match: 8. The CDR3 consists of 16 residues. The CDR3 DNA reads TGTGCCAGCAGCTTAAGGAGGTCGACAGGGAATTCACCCCTCCACTTT. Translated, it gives CASSLRRSTGNSPLHF.

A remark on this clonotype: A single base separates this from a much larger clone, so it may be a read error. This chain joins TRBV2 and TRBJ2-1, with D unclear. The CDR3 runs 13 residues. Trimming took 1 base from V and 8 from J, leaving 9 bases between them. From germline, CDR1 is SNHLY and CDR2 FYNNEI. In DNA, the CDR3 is TGTGCCAGCAGTGAAGTGGGGTCGGATGAGCAGTTCTTC. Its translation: CASSEVGSDEQFF. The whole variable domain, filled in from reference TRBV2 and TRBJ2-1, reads EPEVTQTPSHQVTQMGQEVILRCVPISNHLYFYWYRQILGQKVEFLVSFYNNEISEKSEIFDDQFSVERPDGSNFTLKIRSTKLEDSAMYFCASSEVGSDEQFFGPGTRLTVL.

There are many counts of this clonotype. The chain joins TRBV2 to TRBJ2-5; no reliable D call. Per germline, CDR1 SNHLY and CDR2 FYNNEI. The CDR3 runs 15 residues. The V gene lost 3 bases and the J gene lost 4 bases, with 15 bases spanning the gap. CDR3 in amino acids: CASSDPRRSPETQYF. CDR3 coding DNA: TGTGCCAGCAGTGATCCAAGGAGAAGCCCAGAGACCCAGTACTTC.

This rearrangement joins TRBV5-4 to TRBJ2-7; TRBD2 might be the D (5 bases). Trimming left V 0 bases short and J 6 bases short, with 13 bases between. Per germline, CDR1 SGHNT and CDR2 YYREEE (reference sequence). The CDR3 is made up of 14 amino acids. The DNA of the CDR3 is TGTGCCAGCAGCTTGGCTGCGTACGGGGTCGAGCAGTACTTC. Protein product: CASSLAAYGVEQYF.

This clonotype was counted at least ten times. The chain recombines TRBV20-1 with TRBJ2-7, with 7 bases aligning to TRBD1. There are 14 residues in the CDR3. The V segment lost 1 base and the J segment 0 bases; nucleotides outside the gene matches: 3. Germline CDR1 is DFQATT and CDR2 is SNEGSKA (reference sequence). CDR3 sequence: CSARAQGDSYEQYF. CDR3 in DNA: TGCAGTGCTAGAGCGCAGGGGGACTCCTACGAGCAGTACTTC.

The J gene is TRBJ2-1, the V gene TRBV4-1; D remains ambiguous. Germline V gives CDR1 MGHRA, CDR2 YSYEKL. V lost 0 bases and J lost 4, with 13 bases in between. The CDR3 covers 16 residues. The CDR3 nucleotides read TGCGCCAGCAGCCAAGAATGGTCGCCCACTTACAATGAGCAGTTCTTC. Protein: CASSQEWSPTYNEQFF.

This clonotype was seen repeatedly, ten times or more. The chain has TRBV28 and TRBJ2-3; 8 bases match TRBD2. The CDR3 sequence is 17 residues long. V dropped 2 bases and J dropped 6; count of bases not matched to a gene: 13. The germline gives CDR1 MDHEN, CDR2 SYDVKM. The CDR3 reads CASSLPSPGGRRDTQYF. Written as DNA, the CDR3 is TGTGCCAGCAGTTTACCCTCCCCCGGCGGGAGGAGGGATACGCAGTATTTT.

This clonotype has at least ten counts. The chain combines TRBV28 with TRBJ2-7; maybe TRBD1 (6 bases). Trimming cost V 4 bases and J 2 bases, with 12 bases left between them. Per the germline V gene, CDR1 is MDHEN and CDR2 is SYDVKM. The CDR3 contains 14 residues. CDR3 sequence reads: CASSSGTRAYEQYF. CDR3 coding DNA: TGTGCCAGCAGTTCCGGGACAAGGGCCTACGAGCAGTACTTC.

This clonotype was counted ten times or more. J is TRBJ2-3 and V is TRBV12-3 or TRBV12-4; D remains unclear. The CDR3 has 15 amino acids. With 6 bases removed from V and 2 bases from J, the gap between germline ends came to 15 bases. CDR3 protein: CASRSGQLLTDTQYF. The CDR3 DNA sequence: TGTGCCAGCAGATCGGGCCAATTGCTCACAGATACGCAGTATTTT.

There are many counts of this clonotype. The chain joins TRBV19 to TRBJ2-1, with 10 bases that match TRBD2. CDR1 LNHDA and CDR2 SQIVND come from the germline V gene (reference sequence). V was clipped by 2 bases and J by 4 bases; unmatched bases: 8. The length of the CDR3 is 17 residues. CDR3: CASSISQGLAKYNEQFF. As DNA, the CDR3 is TGTGCCAGTAGTATATCCCAGGGACTAGCGAAGTACAATGAGCAGTTCTTC.

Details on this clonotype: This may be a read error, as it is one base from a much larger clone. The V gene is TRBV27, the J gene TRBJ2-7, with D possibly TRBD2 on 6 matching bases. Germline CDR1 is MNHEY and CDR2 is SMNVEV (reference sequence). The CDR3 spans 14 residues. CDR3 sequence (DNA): TGTGCCGGCAGCCTTTATGGAGGGCACTACGAGCAGTACTTC. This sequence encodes CAGSLYGGHYEQYF.

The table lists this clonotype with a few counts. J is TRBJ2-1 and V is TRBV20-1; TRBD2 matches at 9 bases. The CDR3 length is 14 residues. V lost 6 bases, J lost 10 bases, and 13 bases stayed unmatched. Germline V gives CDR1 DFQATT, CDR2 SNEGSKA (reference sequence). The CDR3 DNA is TGCAGTGCCCCCCGGCTAGCGGGACTGGGGGAGCAGTTCTTC. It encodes CSAPRLAGLGEQFF.

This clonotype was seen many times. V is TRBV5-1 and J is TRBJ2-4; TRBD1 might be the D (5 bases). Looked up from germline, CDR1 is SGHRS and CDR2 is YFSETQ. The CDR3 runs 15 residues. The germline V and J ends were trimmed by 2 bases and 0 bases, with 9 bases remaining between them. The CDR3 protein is CASSFQGLAKNIQYF. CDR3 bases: TGCGCCAGCAGCTTTCAGGGTCTAGCCAAAAACATTCAGTACTTC.

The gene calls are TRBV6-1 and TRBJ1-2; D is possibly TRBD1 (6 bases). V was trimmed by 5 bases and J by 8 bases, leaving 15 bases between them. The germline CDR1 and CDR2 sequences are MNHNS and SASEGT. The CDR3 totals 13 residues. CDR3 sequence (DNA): TGTGCCAGCAGTCGGCCACAGGGTCAAGGCTACACCTTC. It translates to CASSRPQGQGYTF.

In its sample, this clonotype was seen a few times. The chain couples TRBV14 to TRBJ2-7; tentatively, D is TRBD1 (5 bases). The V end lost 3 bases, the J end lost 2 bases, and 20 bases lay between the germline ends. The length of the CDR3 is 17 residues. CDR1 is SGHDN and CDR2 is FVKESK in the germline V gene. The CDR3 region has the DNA TGTGCCAGCAGCCAGCTGGTCCCTGCAGGGCTAACCTACGAGCAGTACTTC. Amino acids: CASSQLVPAGLTYEQYF.

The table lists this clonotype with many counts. CDR3 amino acids: CAWSGSGETQYF. The CDR3 DNA reads TGTGCCTGGAGCGGGAGCGGGGAGACCCAGTACTTC. The chain is built from TRBV30 and TRBJ2-5, with D possibly being TRBD2 (6 bases). Germline CDR1 GTSNPN, CDR2 SVGIG (reference sequence). The V and J ends lost 3 bases and 5 bases respectively, with 10 bases between them. CDR3 length: 12 amino acids.

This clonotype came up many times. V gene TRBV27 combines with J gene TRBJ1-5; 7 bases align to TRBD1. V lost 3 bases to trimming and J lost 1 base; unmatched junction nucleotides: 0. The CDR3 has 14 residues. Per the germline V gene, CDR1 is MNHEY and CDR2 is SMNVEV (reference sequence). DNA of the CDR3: TGTGCCAGCAGTTTGGACAGGAGCAATCAGCCCCAGCATTTT. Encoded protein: CASSLDRSNQPQHF.

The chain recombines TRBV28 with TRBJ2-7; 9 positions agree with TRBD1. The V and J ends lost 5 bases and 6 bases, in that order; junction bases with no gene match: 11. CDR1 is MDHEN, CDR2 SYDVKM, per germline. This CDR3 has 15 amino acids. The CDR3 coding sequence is TGTGCCAGCAGTCATTACAGGGGGCAGGGAGGCGAGCAGTACTTC. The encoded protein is CASSHYRGQGGEQYF. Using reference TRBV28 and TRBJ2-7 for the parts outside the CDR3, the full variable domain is DVKVTQSSRYLVKRTGEKVFLECVQDMDHENMFWYRQDPGLGLRLIYFSYDVKMKEKGDIPEGYSVSREKKERFSLILESASTNQTSMYLCASSHYRGQGGEQYFGPGTRLTVT.

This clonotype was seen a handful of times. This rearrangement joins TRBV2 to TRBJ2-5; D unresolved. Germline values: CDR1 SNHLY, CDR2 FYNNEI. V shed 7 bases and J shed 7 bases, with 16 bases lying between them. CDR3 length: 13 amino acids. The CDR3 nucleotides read TGTGCCAGCAAGGCGACCCCGTCCGGGACCCAGTACTTC. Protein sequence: CASKATPSGTQYF.

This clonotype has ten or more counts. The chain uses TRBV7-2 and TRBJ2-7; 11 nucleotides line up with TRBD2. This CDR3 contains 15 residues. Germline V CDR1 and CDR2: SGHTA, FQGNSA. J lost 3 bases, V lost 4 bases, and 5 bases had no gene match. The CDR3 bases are TGTGCCAGCAGCTATAGCGGGAGGGCCCACTACGAGCAGTACTTC. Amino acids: CASSYSGRAHYEQYF.

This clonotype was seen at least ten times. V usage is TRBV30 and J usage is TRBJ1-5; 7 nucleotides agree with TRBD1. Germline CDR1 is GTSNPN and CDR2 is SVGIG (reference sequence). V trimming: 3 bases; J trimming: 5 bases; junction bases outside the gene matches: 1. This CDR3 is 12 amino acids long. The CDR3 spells CAWRTGDQPQHF. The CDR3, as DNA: TGTGCCTGGAGAACAGGGGATCAGCCCCAGCATTTT.

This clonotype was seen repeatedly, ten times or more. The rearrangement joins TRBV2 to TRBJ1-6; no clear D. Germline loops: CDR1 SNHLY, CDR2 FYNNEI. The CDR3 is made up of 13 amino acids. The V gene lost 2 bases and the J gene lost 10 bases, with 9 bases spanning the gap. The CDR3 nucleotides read TGTGCCAGCAGTGAATCTATTTACTCACCCCTCCACTTT. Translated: CASSESIYSPLHF.

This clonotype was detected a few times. CDR3 DNA sequence: TGTGCCAGCAGTTTCGTATCTTTTGTGTACAGGGGAAATAGCAATCAGCCCCAGCATTTT. Amino acid sequence: CASSFVSFVYRGNSNQPQHF. The chain employs TRBV12-3 or TRBV12-4 and TRBJ1-5; 7 bases line up with TRBD1. There are 20 residues in the CDR3. The V segment lost 3 bases and the J segment 0 bases; nucleotides outside the gene matches: 17.

CDR3 loop: CASSESGQPGEQFF. The CDR3 nucleotides are TGCGCCAGCAGTGAGTCCGGCCAGCCAGGTGAGCAGTTCTTC. V and J are TRBV10-1 and TRBJ2-1; no clear D gene. The CDR3 runs 14 residues. CDR1 WNHNN and CDR2 SYGVQD come from the germline V gene (reference sequence). V was trimmed by 0 bases and J by 9 bases, leaving 12 bases between them.

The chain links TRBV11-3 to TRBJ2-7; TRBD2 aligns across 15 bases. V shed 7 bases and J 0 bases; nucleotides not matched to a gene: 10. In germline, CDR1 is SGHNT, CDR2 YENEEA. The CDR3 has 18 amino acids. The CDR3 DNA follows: TGTGCCAGCAAATATTGGACTAGCGGGAGGGCTAGCTCCTACGAGCAGTACTTC. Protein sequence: CASKYWTSGRASSYEQYF.